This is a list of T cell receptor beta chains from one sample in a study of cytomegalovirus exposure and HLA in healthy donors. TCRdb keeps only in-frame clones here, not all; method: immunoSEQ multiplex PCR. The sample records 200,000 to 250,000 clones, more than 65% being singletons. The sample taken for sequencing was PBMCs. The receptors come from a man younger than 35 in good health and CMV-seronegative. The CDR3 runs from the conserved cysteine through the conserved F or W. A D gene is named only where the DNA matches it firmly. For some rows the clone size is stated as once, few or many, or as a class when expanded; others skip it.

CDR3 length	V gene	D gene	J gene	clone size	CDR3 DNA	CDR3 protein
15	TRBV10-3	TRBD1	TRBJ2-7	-	TGTGCCATCAGTGAGTCCACTCACAGGGGGTACGAGCAGTACTTC	CAISESTHRGYEQYF
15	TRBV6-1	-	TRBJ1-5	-	TGTGCCAGCAGTTCGACAGGTTACCTGGGCCAGCCCCAGCATTTT	CASSSTGYLGQPQHF
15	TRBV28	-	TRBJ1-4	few	TGTGCCAGCAGTGGATCAGGGACTGCTAATGAAAAACTGTTTTTT	CASSGSGTANEKLFF
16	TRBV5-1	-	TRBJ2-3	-	TGCGCCAGCAGCTTGGGTCTAGTCGACAGCACAGATACGCAGTATTTT	CASSLGLVDSTDTQYF
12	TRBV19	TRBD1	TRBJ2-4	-	TGTGCCAGCAGGGGGGCCAAAAACATTCAGTACTTC	CASRGAKNIQYF
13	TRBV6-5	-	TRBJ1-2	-	TGTGCCAGCAGTCCGGACAGATACTATGGCTACACCTTC	CASSPDRYYGYTF
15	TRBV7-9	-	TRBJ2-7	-	TGTGCCAGCAGCTTCGGCGGGGCGGAATCCTACGAGCAGTACTTC	CASSFGGAESYEQYF
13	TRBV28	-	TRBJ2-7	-	TGTGCCAGCAGTTTAGGGACATTCTACGAGCAGTACTTC	CASSLGTFYEQYF
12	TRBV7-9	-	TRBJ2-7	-	TGTTCCAGCAGCTTACTCCAGGACGAGCAGTACTTC	CSSSLLQDEQYF
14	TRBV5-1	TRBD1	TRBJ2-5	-	TGCGCCAGCCGAACTGGACAGGGGAAAGAGACCCAGTACTTC	CASRTGQGKETQYF
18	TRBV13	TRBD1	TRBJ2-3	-	TGTGCCAGCAGCTTAGTAGGGACAGGGGGCCGGGACACAGATACGCAGTATTTT	CASSLVGTGGRDTDTQYF
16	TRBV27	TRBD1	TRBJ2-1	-	TGTGCCAGCAGTAGGGGGCCTCCGAGCTCCTACAATGAGCAGTTCTTC	CASSRGPPSSYNEQFF
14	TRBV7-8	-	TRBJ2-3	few	TGTGCCAGCAGCTTAGTGGGACATGAGGGTACGCAGTATTTT	CASSLVGHEGTQYF
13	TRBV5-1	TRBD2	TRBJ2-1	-	TGCGCCAGCAGCTTTAGCGGGAACAATGAGCAGTTCTTC	CASSFSGNNEQFF
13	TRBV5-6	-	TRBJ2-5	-	TGTGCCAGCACCGATACTAGACAAGAGACCCAGTACTTC	CASTDTRQETQYF
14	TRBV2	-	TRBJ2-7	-	TGTGCCAGCAGTGGACAGGTCATTTTGGGGGAGCAGTACTTC	CASSGQVILGEQYF
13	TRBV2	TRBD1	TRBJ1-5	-	TGTGCCAGCAAAGGACAGGTCAATCAGCCCCAGCATTTT	CASKGQVNQPQHF
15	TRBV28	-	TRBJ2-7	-	TGTGCCAGCAGACAAGACAGGGTGCGGGGCTACGAGCAGTACTTC	CASRQDRVRGYEQYF
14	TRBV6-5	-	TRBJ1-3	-	TGTGCCAGCAGCCTGACAGACTCTGGAAACACCATATATTTT	CASSLTDSGNTIYF
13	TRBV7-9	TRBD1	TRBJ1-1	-	TGTGCCAGCAGCCTACAGGGGGGGACTGAAGCTTTCTTT	CASSLQGGTEAFF
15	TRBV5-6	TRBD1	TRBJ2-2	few	TGTGCCAGCAGCCCCAGGGGGCGGAATGTCGGGGAGCTGTTTTTT	CASSPRGRNVGELFF
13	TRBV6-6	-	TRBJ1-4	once	TGTGCCAGCAGTTACGACGGGGATGAAAAACTGTTTTTT	CASSYDGDEKLFF
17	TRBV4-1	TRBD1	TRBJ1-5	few	TGCGCCAGCAGCCTTATGGGTAGTACAGGGGGGGTTATGGCCCAGCATTTT	CASSLMGSTGGVMAQHF
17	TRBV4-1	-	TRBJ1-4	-	TGCGCCAGCGGCTTCACGTGGGGGGAGCGGACTAATGAAAAACTGTTTTTT	CASGFTWGERTNEKLFF
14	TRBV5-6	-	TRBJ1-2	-	TGTGCCAGCAGCTTGGCTGGCAGGAACTATGGCTACACCTTC	CASSLAGRNYGYTF
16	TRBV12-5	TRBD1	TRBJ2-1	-	TGTGCTAGTGGTTTGGTTGGGACAGGGAGATACAATGAGCAGTTCTTC	CASGLVGTGRYNEQFF
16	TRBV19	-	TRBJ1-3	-	TGTGCCAGTAGTCAGGTCACAGGATTTGCTGGAAACACCATATATTTT	CASSQVTGFAGNTIYF
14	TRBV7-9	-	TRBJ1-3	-	TGTGCCAGCAGCCCGGGGACACAGGGAAACACCATATATTTT	CASSPGTQGNTIYF
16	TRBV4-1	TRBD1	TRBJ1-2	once	TGCGCCAGCAGCCAGGGTTGGACAGGGGCGAACTATGGCTACACCTTC	CASSQGWTGANYGYTF
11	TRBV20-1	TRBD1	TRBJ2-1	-	TGCAGTACAGGGGTGGGCAATGAGCAGTTCTTC	CSTGVGNEQFF
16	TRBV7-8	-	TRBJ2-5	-	TGTGCCAGCAGCTTAGGTTACAGGCGGCACCAAGAGACCCAGTACTTC	CASSLGYRRHQETQYF
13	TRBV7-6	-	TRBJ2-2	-	TGTGCCAGCAGCTTCAGCGGCACCGGGGAGCTGTTTTTT	CASSFSGTGELFF
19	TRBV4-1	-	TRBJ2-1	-	TGCGCCAGCAGCCAAGATAGCAGTTGGAACGGCGGGAAAAGCGATGAGCAGTTCTTC	CASSQDSSWNGGKSDEQFF
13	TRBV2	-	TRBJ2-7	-	TGTGCCAGCAGTTCCTTCTTCGGTTACGAGCAGTACTTC	CASSSFFGYEQYF
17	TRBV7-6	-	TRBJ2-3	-	TGTGCCAGCAGCTTAGCGCCCGGTCAGGGGGGCAGGGATACGCAGTATTTT	CASSLAPGQGGRDTQYF
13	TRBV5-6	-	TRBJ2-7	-	TGTGCCAGCAGCTTAGAGGGATCCTACGAGCAGTACTTC	CASSLEGSYEQYF
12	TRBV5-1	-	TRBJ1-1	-	TGCGCCAGCAGTGATGGGCTTAATGAAGCTTTCTTT	CASSDGLNEAFF
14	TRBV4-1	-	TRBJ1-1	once	TGCGCCAGCAGCCAAAGACACCAGAACACTGAAGCTTTCTTT	CASSQRHQNTEAFF
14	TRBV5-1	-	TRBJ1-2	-	TGCGCCAGCAGCACGCAGGGGCGCGACTATGGCTACACCTTC	CASSTQGRDYGYTF
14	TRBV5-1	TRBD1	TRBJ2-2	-	TGCGCCAGCAGCTCCAGGGGGAGCACCGGGGAGCTGTTTTTT	CASSSRGSTGELFF
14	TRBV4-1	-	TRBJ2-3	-	TGCGCCAGCAGTCACACGGGAGGCACAGATACGCAGTATTTT	CASSHTGGTDTQYF
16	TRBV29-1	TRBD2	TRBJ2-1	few	TGCAGCGTTGATAAGGGACTAGCGGCTAACTACAATGAGCAGTTCTTC	CSVDKGLAANYNEQFF
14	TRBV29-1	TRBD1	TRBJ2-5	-	TGCAGCGGGACAGGGGGTTTAGGCCAAGAGACCCAGTACTTC	CSGTGGLGQETQYF
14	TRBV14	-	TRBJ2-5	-	TGTGCCAGCAGCCAAGCGCGGCGCTCCGAGACCCAGTACTTC	CASSQARRSETQYF
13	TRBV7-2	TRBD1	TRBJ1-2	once	TGTGCCAGCAGCCCGGGACAGAACTATGGCTACACCTTC	CASSPGQNYGYTF
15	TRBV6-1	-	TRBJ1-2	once	TGTGCCAGCAGTGAAACAGGACCCCTTAACTATGGCTACACCTTC	CASSETGPLNYGYTF
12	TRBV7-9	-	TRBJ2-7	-	TGTTCCAGCAGCTTATCGAGCGGCGAGCAGTACTTC	CSSSLSSGEQYF
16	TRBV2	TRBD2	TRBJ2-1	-	TGTGCCAGCAGTGAAGCTGCTAGCGGGGGGGCGTATGAGCAGTTCTTC	CASSEAASGGAYEQFF